A selection of T cell receptor beta chains follows, all from one sample in a study of blood T cell repertoires in COVID-19. Here immunoSEQ multiplex PCR was the method, and the copy in TCRdb shows in-frame clones only, minus some. The data show about 300,000 clones, with about 90% seen just once and roughly 6.5% held by the top ten. Sample: peripheral blood. The origin of the receptors is a man aged 18 to 35 who had recovered from COVID-19. Both conserved end residues are part of each CDR3. The D gene is left open where the match is weak. Clone size is given for some rows only: seen once, a few or many times, or a class if the clone is expanded.

D gene	clone size	J gene	V gene	CDR3 DNA	CDR3 protein
NA	NA	TRBJ1-2	TRBV12-3/TRBV12-4	TGTGCCAGCAGTTCCTCTAATGACTATGGCTACACCTTC	CASSSSNDYGYTF
TRBD1	NA	TRBJ1-4	TRBV18	TGTGCCAGCTCACCACCCGGACAGGGGGCGAGTAATGAAAAACTGTTTTTT	CASSPPGQGASNEKLFF
NA	NA	TRBJ1-1	TRBV3-1/TRBV3-2	TGTGCCAGCAGCTCCAGGGGCACTGAAGCTTTCTTT	CASSSRGTEAFF
TRBD1	NA	TRBJ2-1	TRBV7-2	TGTGCCAGCAGCGGCGGAGGGACAGGGGCTTACAATGAGCAGTTCTTC	CASSGGGTGAYNEQFF
TRBD1	NA	TRBJ1-1	TRBV5-1	TGCGCCAGCAGCTTGGCCTTCTTGACAGGGGCCCGTGAAGCTTTCTTT	CASSLAFLTGAREAFF
TRBD1	once	TRBJ2-7	TRBV10-3	TGTGCCATCAGTGACACGACAGGGTCCGGCGAGCAGTACTTC	CAISDTTGSGEQYF
NA	NA	TRBJ2-2	TRBV19	TGTGCCAGTAGTATAGAACTCGGGGTGACCGGGGAGCTGTTTTTT	CASSIELGVTGELFF
NA	NA	TRBJ1-5	TRBV28	TGTGCCAGCACCTTTTCGGGTGGGAGCAATCAGCCCCAGCATTTT	CASTFSGGSNQPQHF
TRBD2	once	TRBJ2-2	TRBV10-1	TGCGCCAGCAGGGGGACTAGAAACACCGGGGAGCTGTTTTTT	CASRGTRNTGELFF
NA	NA	TRBJ1-4	TRBV30	TGTGCCTGGAGTTACGGGAATGAAAAACTGTTTTTT	CAWSYGNEKLFF
TRBD1	NA	TRBJ2-1	TRBV5-4	TGTGCCAGCAGCCGGGACAGGGGCACCTACAATGAGCAGTTCTTC	CASSRDRGTYNEQFF
NA	NA	TRBJ1-5	TRBV9	TGTGCCAGCAGCGTAGGGACAGCCTTCAATCAGCCCCAGCATTTT	CASSVGTAFNQPQHF
NA	NA	TRBJ2-3	TRBV20-1	TGCAGTGCTAGTGTCGGGGGTGCCCCCACAGATACGCAGTATTTT	CSASVGGAPTDTQYF
NA	NA	TRBJ1-4	TRBV18	TGTGCCAGCTCACCGGGGCTCAATGAAAAACTGTTTTTT	CASSPGLNEKLFF
NA	NA	TRBJ2-7	TRBV10-3	TGTGCCGGGGGGACGGAGCCCTACGAGCAGTACTTC	CAGGTEPYEQYF
TRBD2	once	TRBJ2-3	TRBV4-3	TGCGCCAGCAGCCAAGATGGTCTAGCGGGGGGCCCAACAGATACGCAGTATTTT	CASSQDGLAGGPTDTQYF
NA	once	TRBJ2-7	TRBV10-3	TGTGCCATCAGTGGGTCTTCCGGGACACTTCCTTACGAGCAGTACTTC	CAISGSSGTLPYEQYF
NA	NA	TRBJ2-6	TRBV5-5	TGTGCCAGCAGCCATTCGGCAGGGGACCCCCTCTCTGGGGCCAACGTCCTGACTTTC	CASSHSAGDPLSGANVLTF
TRBD1	NA	TRBJ1-2	TRBV7-2	TGTGCCAGCAGCAGACATTTGACAGGGGGGTATGGCTACACCTTC	CASSRHLTGGYGYTF
NA	NA	TRBJ2-1	TRBV19	TGTGCCAGTAGTAGGACAGACGGGACCTACAATGAGCAGTTCTTC	CASSRTDGTYNEQFF
TRBD1	NA	TRBJ2-5	TRBV5-4	TGTGCCAGCAGCTTGAAGGGGGCGGGAGAGACCCAGTACTTC	CASSLKGAGETQYF
NA	NA	TRBJ2-1	TRBV9	TGTGCCAGCAGCGTAGCGGGCGGGGCGAACAATGAGCAGTTCTTC	CASSVAGGANNEQFF
NA	few	TRBJ1-6	TRBV2	TGTGCCAGCAGTCCTGGGAGGGGATACAATTCACCCCTCCACTTT	CASSPGRGYNSPLHF
NA	NA	TRBJ1-4	TRBV3-1/TRBV3-2	TGTGCCAGCAGCCTCACAACTAATGAAAAACTGTTTTTT	CASSLTTNEKLFF
NA	NA	TRBJ2-2	TRBV5-8	TGTGCCAGCATCCCGTGGGGGGACACCGGGGAGCTGTTTTTT	CASIPWGDTGELFF
TRBD2	NA	TRBJ2-1	TRBV10-2	TGCGCCAGCGGCCTAGCGGGAGGCGGCAATGAGCAGTTCTTC	CASGLAGGGNEQFF
NA	NA	TRBJ1-1	TRBV9	TGTGCCAGCAGCGTAAGGCCTCTACGGGGTGGGGACAATAGACCCATGAACACTGAAGCTTTCTTT	CASSVRPLRGGDNRPMNTEAFF
NA	NA	TRBJ1-2	TRBV5-1	TGCGCCAGCAGCGAAGGACAGACTTTATATGGCTACACCTTC	CASSEGQTLYGYTF
NA	NA	TRBJ2-2	TRBV7-9	TGTGCCAGCACCGCCGGAGGGCCCGGGGAGCTGTTTTTT	CASTAGGPGELFF
NA	NA	TRBJ1-6	TRBV6-5	TGTGCCAGCAGTTATCGCCGAGGGGGAAATTCACCCCTCCACTTT	CASSYRRGGNSPLHF
NA	once	TRBJ1-1	TRBV9	TGTGCCAGCAGCGTGAGGGGAGGGACTGAAGCTTTCTTT	CASSVRGGTEAFF
TRBD1	NA	TRBJ2-1	TRBV11-3	TGTGCCAGCAGCTCCGGGACAGGGGCCTACAATGAGCAGTTCTTC	CASSSGTGAYNEQFF
NA	NA	TRBJ2-7	TRBV7-2	TGTGCCAGCAGCTTATCGCCCGGGACCTACGAGCAGTACTTC	CASSLSPGTYEQYF
TRBD1	NA	TRBJ1-4	TRBV4-3	TGCGCCAGCAGCCCCGGGACAGGGGGCCTTGCAACTAATGAAAAACTGTTTTTT	CASSPGTGGLATNEKLFF
NA	NA	TRBJ1-1	TRBV12-5	TGTGCTAGTGGTTTGGTCCGGGGAGGGGGCACTGAAGCTTTCTTT	CASGLVRGGGTEAFF